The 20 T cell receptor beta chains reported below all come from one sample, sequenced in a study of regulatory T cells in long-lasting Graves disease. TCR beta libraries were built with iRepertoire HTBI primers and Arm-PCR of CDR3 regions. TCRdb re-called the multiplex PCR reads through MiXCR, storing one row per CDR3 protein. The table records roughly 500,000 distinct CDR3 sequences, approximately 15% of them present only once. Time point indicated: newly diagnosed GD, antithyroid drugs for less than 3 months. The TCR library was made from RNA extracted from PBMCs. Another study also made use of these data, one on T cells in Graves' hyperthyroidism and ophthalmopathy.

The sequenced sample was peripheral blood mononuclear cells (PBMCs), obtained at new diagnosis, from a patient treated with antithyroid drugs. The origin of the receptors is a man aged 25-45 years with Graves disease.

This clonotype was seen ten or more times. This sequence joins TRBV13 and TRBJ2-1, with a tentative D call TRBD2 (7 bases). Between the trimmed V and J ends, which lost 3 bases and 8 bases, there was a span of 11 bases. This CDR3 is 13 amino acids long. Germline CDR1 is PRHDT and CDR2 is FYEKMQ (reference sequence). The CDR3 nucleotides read TGTGCCAGCAGCTTTCAGGGGAGGGATGAGCAGTTCTTC. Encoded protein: CASSFQGRDEQFF.

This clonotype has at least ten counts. CDR3 amino acids: CASSVSNEQFF. DNA for the CDR3: TGTGCCAGCAGTGTAAGCAATGAGCAGTTCTTC. The rearrangement joins TRBV28 to TRBJ2-1; D call uncertain. The CDR3 runs 11 residues. Germline V CDR1 and CDR2: MDHEN, SYDVKM. The germline V and J ends were trimmed by 5 bases and 6 bases, with 5 bases remaining between them.

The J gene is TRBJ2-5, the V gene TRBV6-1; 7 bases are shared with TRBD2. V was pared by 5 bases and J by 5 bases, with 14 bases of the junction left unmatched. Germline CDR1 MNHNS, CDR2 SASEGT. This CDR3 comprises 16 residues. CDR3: CASSTILAVVRETQYF. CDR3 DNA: TGTGCCAGCAGTACAATCCTAGCGGTGGTCCGGGAGACCCAGTACTTC.

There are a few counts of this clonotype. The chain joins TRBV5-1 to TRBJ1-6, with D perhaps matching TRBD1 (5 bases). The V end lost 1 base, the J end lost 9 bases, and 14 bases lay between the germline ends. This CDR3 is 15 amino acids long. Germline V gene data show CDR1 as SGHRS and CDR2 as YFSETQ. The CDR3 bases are TGCGCCAGCAGCTTGACCGGGACCTCGGGTTCACCCCTCCACTTT. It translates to CASSLTGTSGSPLHF.

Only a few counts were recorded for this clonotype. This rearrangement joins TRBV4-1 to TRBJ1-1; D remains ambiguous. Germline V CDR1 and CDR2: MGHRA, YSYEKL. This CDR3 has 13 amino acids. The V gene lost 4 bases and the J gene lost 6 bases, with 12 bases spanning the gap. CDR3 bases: TGCGCCAGCAGCCCGCTGGGAGGCCCTGAAGCTTTCTTT. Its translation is CASSPLGGPEAFF.

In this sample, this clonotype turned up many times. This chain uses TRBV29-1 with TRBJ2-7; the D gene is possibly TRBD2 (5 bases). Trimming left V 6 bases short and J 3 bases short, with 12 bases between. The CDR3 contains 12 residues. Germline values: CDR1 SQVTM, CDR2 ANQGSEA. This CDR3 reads CSVGFRDYEQYF. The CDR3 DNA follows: TGCAGCGTGGGGTTCCGGGACTACGAGCAGTACTTC.

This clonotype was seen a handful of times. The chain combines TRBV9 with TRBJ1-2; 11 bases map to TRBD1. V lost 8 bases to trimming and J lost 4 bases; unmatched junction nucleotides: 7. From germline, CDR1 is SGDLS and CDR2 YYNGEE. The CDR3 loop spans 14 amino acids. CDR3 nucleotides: TGTGCCAGTTCCGGGACAGGGGGTGGCTATGGCTACACCTTC. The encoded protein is CASSGTGGGYGYTF.

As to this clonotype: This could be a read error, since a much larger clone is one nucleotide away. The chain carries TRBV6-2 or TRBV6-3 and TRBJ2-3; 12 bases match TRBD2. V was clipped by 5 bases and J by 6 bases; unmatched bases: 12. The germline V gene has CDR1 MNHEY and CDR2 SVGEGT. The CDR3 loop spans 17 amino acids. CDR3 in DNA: TGTGCCAGCAGTGAATCGGCTAGCGGGAGGGCCCGGGATACGCAGTATTTT. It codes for CASSESASGRARDTQYF.

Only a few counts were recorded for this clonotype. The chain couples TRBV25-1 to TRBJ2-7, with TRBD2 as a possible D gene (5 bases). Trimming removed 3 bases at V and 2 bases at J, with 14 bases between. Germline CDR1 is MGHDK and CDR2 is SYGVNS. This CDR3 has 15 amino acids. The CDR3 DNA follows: TGTGCCAGCAGTGACATGAGCGGACCAACCTACGAGCAGTACTTC. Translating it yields CASSDMSGPTYEQYF.

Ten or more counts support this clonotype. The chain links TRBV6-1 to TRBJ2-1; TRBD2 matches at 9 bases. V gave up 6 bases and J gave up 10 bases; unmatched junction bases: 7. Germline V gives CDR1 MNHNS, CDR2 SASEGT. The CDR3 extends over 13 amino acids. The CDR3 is CASSTGTSYEQFF. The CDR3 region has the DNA TGTGCCAGCAGCACCGGGACTAGCTACGAGCAGTTCTTC.

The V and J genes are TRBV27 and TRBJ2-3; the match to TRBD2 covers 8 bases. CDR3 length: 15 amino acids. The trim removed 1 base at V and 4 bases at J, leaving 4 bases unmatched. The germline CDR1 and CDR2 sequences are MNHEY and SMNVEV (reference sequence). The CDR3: CASSLYAGGPDTQYF. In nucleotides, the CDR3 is TGTGCCAGCAGTTTATATGCGGGAGGACCAGATACGCAGTATTTT.

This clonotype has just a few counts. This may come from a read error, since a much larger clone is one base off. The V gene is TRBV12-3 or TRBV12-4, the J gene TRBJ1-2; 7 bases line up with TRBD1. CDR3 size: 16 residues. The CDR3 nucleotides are TGTACCAGCAGCCGTACGACAGGGAAGGATAACTATGGCTACACCTTC. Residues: CTSSRTTGKDNYGYTF.

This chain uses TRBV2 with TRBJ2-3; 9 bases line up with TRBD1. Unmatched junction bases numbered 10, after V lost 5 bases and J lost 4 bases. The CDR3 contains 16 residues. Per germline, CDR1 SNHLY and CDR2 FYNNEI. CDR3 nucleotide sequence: TGTGCCAGCAGTCGGCCGACAGGGGGAATGGCAGATACGCAGTATTTT. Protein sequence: CASSRPTGGMADTQYF.

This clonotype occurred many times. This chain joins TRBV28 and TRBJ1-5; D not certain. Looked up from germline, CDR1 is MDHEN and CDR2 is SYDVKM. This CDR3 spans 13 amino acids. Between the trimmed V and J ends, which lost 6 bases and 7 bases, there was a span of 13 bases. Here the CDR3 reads CASRKAGEQPQHF. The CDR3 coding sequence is TGTGCCAGCAGAAAAGCGGGAGAACAGCCCCAGCATTTT.

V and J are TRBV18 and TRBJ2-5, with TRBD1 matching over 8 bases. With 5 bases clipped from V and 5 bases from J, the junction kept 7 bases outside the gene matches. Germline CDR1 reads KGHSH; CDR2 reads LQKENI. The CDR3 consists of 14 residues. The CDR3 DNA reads TGTGCCAGCTCATCGGACAGGGCCGGGGAGACCCAGTACTTC. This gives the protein CASSSDRAGETQYF.

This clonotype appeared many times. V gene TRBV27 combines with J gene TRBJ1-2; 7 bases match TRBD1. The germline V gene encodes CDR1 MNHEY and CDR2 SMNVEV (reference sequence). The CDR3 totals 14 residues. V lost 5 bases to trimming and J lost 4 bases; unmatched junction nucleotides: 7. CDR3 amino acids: CASSRQGDTYGYTF. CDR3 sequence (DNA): TGTGCCAGCAGTCGACAGGGTGATACCTATGGCTACACCTTC.

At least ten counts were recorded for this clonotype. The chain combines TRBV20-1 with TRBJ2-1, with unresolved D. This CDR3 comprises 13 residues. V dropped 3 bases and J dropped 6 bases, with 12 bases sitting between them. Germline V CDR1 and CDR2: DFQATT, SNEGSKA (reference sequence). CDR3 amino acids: CSASHGAVNEQFF. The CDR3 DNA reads TGCAGTGCTAGTCATGGAGCCGTCAATGAGCAGTTCTTC.

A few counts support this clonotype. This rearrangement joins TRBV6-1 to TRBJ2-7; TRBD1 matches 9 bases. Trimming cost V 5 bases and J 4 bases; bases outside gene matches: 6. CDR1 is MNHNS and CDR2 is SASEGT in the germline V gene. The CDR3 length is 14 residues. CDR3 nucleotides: TGTGCCAGCAGTACGGGACAGGGCCCTTACGAGCAGTACTTC. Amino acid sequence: CASSTGQGPYEQYF.

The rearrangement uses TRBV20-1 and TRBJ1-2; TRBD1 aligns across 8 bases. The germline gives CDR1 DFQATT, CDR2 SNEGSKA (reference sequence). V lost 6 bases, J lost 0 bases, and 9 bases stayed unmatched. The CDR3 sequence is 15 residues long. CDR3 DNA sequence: TGCAGTGCAGCCGGGACAGGCCGTTCTAACTATGGCTACACCTTC. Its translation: CSAAGTGRSNYGYTF.

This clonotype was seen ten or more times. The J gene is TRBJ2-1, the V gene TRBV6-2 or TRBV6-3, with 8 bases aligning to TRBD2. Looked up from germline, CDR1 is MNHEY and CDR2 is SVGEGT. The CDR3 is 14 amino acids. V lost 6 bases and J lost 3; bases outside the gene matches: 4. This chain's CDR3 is CASSLSGNYNEQFF. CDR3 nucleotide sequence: TGTGCCAGCAGCCTTAGCGGGAACTACAATGAGCAGTTCTTC.